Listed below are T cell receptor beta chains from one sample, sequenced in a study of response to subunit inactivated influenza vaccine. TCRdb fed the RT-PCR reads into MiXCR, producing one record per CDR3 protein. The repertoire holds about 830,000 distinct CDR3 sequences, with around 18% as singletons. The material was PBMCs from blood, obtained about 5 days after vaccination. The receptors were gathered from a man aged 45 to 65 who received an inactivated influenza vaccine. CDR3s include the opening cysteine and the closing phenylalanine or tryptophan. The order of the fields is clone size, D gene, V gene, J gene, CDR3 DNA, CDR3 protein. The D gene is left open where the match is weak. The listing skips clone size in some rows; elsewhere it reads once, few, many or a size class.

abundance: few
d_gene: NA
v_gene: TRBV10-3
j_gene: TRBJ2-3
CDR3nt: TGTGCCATCAGTGATTGGACAACCACAGATACGCAGTATTTT
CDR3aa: CAISDWTTTDTQYF

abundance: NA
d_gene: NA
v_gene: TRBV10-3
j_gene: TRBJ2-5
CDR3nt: TGTGCCATCAGTGAGCAAACGACAGATCAAGAGACCCAGTACTTC
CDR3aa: CAISEQTTDQETQYF

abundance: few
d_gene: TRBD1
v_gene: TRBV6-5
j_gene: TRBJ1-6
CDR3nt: TGTGCCAGCAGTTACAATATAGGGACAGGCAGTGGATCACCCCTCCACTTT
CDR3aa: CASSYNIGTGSGSPLHF

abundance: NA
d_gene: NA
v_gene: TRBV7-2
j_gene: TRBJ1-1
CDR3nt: TGTGCCAGCAGCGTGTCACAGCCTCCGGTCACTGAAGCTTTCTTT
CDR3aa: CASSVSQPPVTEAFF

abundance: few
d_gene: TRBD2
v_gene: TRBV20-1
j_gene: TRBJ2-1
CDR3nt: TGCAGTGCTAGACTAGGGACTAGCGGGGCGGGAGAGCAGTTCTTC
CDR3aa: CSARLGTSGAGEQFF

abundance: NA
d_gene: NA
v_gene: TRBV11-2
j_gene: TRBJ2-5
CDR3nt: TGTGCCAGCAGCTTAGGGAAGGGTGTGAGGGAGACCCAGTACTTC
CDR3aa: CASSLGKGVRETQYF

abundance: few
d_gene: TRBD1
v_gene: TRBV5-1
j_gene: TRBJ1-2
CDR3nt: TGCGCCAGCAGCTCGGGACAGACTTTATACACCTTC
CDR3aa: CASSSGQTLYTF

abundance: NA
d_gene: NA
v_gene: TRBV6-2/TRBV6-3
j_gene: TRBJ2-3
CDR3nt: TGTGCCAGCACTCTTCAACTCTCCTCAGATACGCAGTATTTT
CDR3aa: CASTLQLSSDTQYF

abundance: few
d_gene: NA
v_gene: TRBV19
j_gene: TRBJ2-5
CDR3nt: TGTGCCAGTAGTATCGCGGGACGGACACAAGAGACCCAGTACTTC
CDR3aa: CASSIAGRTQETQYF

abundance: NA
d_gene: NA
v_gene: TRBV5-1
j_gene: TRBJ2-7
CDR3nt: TGCGCCAGCAGCTTGGATTCCCCCTCCTACGAGCAGTACTTC
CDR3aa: CASSLDSPSYEQYF

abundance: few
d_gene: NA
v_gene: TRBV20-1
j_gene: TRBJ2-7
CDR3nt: TGCAGTGCCGAGATTGGACCGTCGCAAGAGCAGTACTTC
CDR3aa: CSAEIGPSQEQYF

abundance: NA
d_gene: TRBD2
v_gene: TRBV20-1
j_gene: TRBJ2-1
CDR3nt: TGCAGTGCTAGAATCTCCTGGGGACTAGGCGACAATGAGCAGTTCTTC
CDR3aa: CSARISWGLGDNEQFF

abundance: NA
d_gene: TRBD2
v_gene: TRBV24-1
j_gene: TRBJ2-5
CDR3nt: TGTGCCACCAGTGATCGTAGCGGGACGGGCCAAGAGACCCAGTACTTC
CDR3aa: CATSDRSGTGQETQYF

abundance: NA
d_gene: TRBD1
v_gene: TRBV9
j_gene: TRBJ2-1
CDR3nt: TGTGCCAGCAGCGCGGGACAGGGGGCGTTCAATGAGCAGTTCTTC
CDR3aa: CASSAGQGAFNEQFF

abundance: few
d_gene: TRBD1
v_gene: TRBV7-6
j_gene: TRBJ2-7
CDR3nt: TGTGCCAGCAGCTGGGGCCAGGGGGACGAGCAGTACTTC
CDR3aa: CASSWGQGDEQYF

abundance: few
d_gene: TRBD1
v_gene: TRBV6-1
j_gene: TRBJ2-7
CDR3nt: TGTGCCAGCAGAGACACACCCGGACAGGGGTACGAGCAGTACTTC
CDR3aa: CASRDTPGQGYEQYF

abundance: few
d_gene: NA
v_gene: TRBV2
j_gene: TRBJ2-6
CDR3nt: TGTGCCAGCACCTCGATAGGGGGCTCTGGGGCCAACGTCCTGACTTTC
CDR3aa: CASTSIGGSGANVLTF

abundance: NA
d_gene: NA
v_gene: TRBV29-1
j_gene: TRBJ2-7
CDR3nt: TGCAGCGTTAACCTGGGATCCTACGAGCAGTACTTC
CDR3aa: CSVNLGSYEQYF

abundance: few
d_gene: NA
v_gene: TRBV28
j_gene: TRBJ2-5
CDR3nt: TGTGCCAGCAGTTTAAGCTTACAGGGACAAGAGACCCAGTACTTC
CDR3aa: CASSLSLQGQETQYF

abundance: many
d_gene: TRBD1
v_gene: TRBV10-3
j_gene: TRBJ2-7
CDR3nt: TGTGCCATCAGTGAACAGGGGGCCAACGAGCAGTACTTC
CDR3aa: CAISEQGANEQYF

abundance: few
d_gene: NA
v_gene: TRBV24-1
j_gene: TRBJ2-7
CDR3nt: TGTGCCACCAGTGACCCGGACAGCTACGAGCAGTACTTC
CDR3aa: CATSDPDSYEQYF

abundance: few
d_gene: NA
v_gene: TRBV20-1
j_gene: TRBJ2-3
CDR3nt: TGCAGTGCCAAACAGGGTGCCGATACGCAGTATTTT
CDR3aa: CSAKQGADTQYF

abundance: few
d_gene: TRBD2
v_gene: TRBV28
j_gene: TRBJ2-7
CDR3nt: TGTGCCAGCAGGCTAGCGGGAAGGTACGAGCAGTACTTC
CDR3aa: CASRLAGRYEQYF

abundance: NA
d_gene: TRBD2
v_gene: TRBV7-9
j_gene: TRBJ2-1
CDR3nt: TGTGCCGGCACCTCGAGCGGGGCTACCTACAATGAGCAGTTCTTC
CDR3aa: CAGTSSGATYNEQFF

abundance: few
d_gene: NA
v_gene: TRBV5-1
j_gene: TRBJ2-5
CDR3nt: TGCGCCAGCAGCTTGAGGGCGGAAGAGACCCAGTACTTC
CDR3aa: CASSLRAEETQYF

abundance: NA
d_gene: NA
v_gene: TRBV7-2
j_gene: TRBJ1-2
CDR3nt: TGTGCCAGCAGCCTGCGGCGCATTACTAACTATGGCTACACCTTC
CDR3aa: CASSLRRITNYGYTF